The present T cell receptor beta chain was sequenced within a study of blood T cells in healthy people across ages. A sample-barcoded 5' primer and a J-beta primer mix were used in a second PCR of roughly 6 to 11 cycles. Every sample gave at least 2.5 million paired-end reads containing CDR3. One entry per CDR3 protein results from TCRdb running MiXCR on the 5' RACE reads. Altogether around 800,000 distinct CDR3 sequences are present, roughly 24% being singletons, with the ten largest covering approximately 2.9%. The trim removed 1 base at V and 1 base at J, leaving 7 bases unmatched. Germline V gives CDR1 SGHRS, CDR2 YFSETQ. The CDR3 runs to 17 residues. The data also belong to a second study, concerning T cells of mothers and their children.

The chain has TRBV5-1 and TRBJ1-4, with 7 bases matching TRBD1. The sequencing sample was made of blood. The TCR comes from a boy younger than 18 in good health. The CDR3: CASSLIGGMQTNEKLFF. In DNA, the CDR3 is TGCGCCAGCAGCTTGATAGGGGGCATGCAAACTAATGAAAAACTGTTTTTT.